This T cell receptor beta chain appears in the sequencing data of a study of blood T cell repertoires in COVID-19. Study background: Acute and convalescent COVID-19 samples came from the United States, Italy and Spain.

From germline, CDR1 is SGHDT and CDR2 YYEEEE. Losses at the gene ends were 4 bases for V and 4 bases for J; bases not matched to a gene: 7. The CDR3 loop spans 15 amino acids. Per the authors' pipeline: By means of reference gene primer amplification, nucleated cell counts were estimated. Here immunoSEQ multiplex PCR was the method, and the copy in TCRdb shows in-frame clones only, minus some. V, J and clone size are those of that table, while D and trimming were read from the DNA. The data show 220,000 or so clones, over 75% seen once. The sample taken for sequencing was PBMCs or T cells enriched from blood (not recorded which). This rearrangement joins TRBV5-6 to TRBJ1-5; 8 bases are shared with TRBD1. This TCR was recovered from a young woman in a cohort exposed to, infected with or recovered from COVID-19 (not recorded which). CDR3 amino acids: CASSRRDRPNQPQHF. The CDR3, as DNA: TGTGCCAGCAGCCGCCGGGACAGGCCGAATCAGCCCCAGCATTTT.